The 5 T cell receptor beta chains in this list originate from one sample, sequenced in a study of early T cells in non-severe SARS-CoV-2 infection. TCRdb independently ran MiXCR on the 5' RACE reads; one entry per CDR3 protein. The sample has tens of thousands of distinct CDR3 sequences, roughly a tenth seen once; the top ten hold over 4%. The specimen was whole blood, collected at baseline. The receptors were gathered from an adult who was a healthcare worker with PCR-confirmed SARS-CoV-2 infection or an uninfected control (not recorded which).

This clonotype was counted only a few times. The rearrangement joins TRBV18 to TRBJ2-7; 10 nucleotides line up with TRBD1. CDR3 length: 15 amino acids. J was trimmed by 5 bases and V by 4 bases; bases with no gene match: 8. Germline V gene lookup returns CDR1 KGHSH and CDR2 LQKENI. CDR3 sequence: CASSLSPGQGNEQYF. The CDR3 DNA reads TGTGCCAGCTCACTTTCACCGGGACAGGGGAACGAGCAGTACTTC.

This clonotype was observed at least ten times. The chain has TRBV29-1 and TRBJ1-1, with unresolved D. The CDR3 contains 10 residues. Trimming cost V 6 bases and J 1 base, with 3 bases left between them. Germline V gives CDR1 SQVTM, CDR2 ANQGSEA. The CDR3 region is CSVQNTEAFF. CDR3 bases: TGCAGCGTCCAGAACACTGAAGCTTTCTTT. Based on the CDR3 plus reference TRBV29-1 and TRBJ1-1, the full variable domain is SAVISQKPSRDICQRGTSLTIQCQVDSQVTMMFWYRQQPGQSLTLIATANQGSEATYESGFVIDKFPISRPNLTFSTLTVSNMSPEDSSIYLCSVQNTEAFFGQGTRLTVV.

This clonotype has just a few counts. The CDR3 loop reads CASSLRWRAEAFF. The CDR3 nucleotides read TGTGCCAGCAGTTTACGGTGGAGGGCTGAAGCTTTCTTT. The chain combines TRBV28 with TRBJ1-1; D gene uncertain. This CDR3 contains 13 residues. V lost 2 bases and J 6 bases, leaving 10 bases between the germline ends. Germline assignment: CDR1 MDHEN and CDR2 SYDVKM.

The chain combines TRBV11-2 with TRBJ2-5; D uncertain. The germline V and J ends were trimmed by 1 base and 4 bases, with 7 bases remaining between them. The CDR3 is made up of 13 amino acids. CDR1 and CDR2 (germline): SGHAT, FQNNGV. CDR3 amino acids: CASSLVMRETQYF. Here the CDR3 DNA reads TGTGCCAGCAGCTTAGTTATGCGAGAGACCCAGTACTTC.

The J gene is TRBJ1-6, the V gene TRBV23-1; D may be TRBD1 (6 bases). TRBV23-1 has ORF status, its function being uncertain. The CDR3 contains 12 residues. The V and J ends lost 9 bases and 6 bases respectively, with 9 bases between them. The CDR3 is CARQGVNSPLHF. CDR3 coding DNA: TGCGCCAGACAGGGTGTTAATTCACCCCTCCACTTT.